A selection of T cell receptor beta chains follows, all from one sample in a study of graft-versus-host responses after intestinal transplantation. TCRdb's table, derived via immunoSEQ multiplex PCR, lists solely in-frame clones and lacks some. The data show some 38,000 clones, over 90% seen once. These TCRs' antigens remain unknown. The sample was unstimulated CD8+ T cells sorted from spleen or lymph node cells, taken before transplant. These receptor sequences come from a human donor who was the organ donor for an intestinal transplant. CDR3s include the opening cysteine and the closing phenylalanine or tryptophan. Each record gives: D gene, J gene, V gene, clone size, CDR3 protein, CDR3 DNA. The D gene is left open where the match is weak. Clone size, where shown, is once, few, many, or a class for clones that have expanded.

>-|TRBJ2-5|TRBV13|-
CASSSRPGETQYF
TGTGCCAGCAGCTCCCGTCCGGGAGAGACCCAGTACTTC
>-|TRBJ2-7|TRBV27|-
CASSPFSSEAIYEQYF
TGTGCCAGCAGCCCATTCTCTAGCGAAGCGATCTACGAGCAGTACTTC
>-|TRBJ1-4|TRBV27|-
CASSPQGPPNEKLFF
TGTGCCAGCAGTCCCCAGGGGCCACCTAATGAAAAACTGTTTTTT
>TRBD2|TRBJ2-1|TRBV5-1|once
CASSGTSGDNEQFF
TGCGCCAGCAGCGGGACTAGCGGGGACAATGAGCAGTTCTTC
>-|TRBJ2-5|TRBV4-1|-
CASSQDPKTQYF
TGCGCCAGCAGCCAAGATCCCAAGACCCAGTACTTC
>-|TRBJ2-7|TRBV10-3|-
CAISDHQGSYEQYF
TGTGCCATCAGTGATCATCAGGGGTCCTACGAGCAGTACTTC
>-|TRBJ2-1|TRBV13|-
CASSLARDEQFF
TGTGCCAGCAGCTTAGCGCGGGATGAGCAGTTCTTC
>-|TRBJ1-1|TRBV5-1|-
CASSPGDRITEAFF
TGCGCCAGCAGCCCGGGGGACCGAATCACTGAAGCTTTCTTT
>-|TRBJ2-7|TRBV19|-
CASSRNTGYEQYF
TGTGCCAGTAGTAGGAACACAGGGTACGAGCAGTACTTC
>-|TRBJ2-7|TRBV5-1|-
CASSFTRHSPYEQYF
TGCGCCAGCAGCTTCACCAGGCACAGCCCCTACGAGCAGTACTTC
>-|TRBJ2-3|TRBV7-6|-
CASSLGQGGADTQYF
TGTGCCAGCAGCTTAGGGCAGGGGGGCGCAGATACGCAGTATTTT
>-|TRBJ1-5|TRBV6-4|-
CASSDAAGTPQHF
TGTGCCAGCAGTGACGCGGCGGGGACACCCCAACATTTT
>TRBD1|TRBJ2-5|TRBV14|-
CASSQPGTGEETQYF
TGTGCCAGCAGCCAACCCGGGACAGGAGAAGAGACCCAGTACTTC
>-|TRBJ2-3|TRBV7-9|-
CASKADTQYF
TGTGCCAGCAAAGCAGATACGCAGTATTTT
>-|TRBJ2-3|TRBV28|-
CASSYGGGGTDTQYF
TGTGCCAGCAGTTACGGGGGAGGGGGGACAGATACGCAGTATTTT
>TRBD2|TRBJ2-7|TRBV2|-
CASSSLAGDSYEQYF
TGTGCCAGCAGTTCACTAGCGGGAGATTCCTACGAGCAGTACTTC
>-|TRBJ1-1|TRBV19|-
CASSLGDNTEAFF
TGTGCCAGTAGTCTCGGGGATAACACTGAAGCTTTCTTT
>TRBD1|TRBJ1-1|TRBV28|-
CASTFDRGTEAFF
TGTGCCAGCACTTTCGACAGGGGCACTGAAGCTTTCTTT
>-|TRBJ2-1|TRBV6-1|-
CASRETYNEQFF
TGTGCCAGCAGAGAAACTTACAATGAGCAGTTCTTC
>TRBD1|TRBJ2-5|TRBV19|-
CASSNRGRDQETQYF
TGTGCCAGTAGTAACAGGGGCAGGGACCAAGAGACCCAGTACTTC
>TRBD2|TRBJ2-6|TRBV10-3|-
CAISSLLSREGSGANVLTF
TGTGCCATCAGTTCCCTATTGAGTAGGGAGGGGTCTGGGGCCAACGTCCTGACTTTC
>-|TRBJ1-1|TRBV6-5|-
CASSYGGNTEAFF
TGTGCCAGCAGTTACGGCGGGAACACTGAAGCTTTCTTT
>-|TRBJ1-1|TRBV19|-
CATSLSGDTEAFF
TGTGCCACCTCTCTCTCTGGGGACACTGAAGCTTTCTTT
>TRBD1|TRBJ1-5|TRBV7-2|once
CASSLDQGAGQPQHF
TGTGCCAGCAGCCTAGATCAGGGGGCCGGGCAGCCCCAGCATTTT
>-|TRBJ2-7|TRBV30|-
CAWSVGDSYEQYF
TGTGCCTGGAGTGTAGGGGATAGCTACGAGCAGTACTTC
>-|TRBJ2-1|TRBV25-1|-
CATQASTAYNEQFF
TGTGCCACACAGGCCAGCACCGCCTACAATGAGCAGTTCTTC
>-|TRBJ1-2|TRBV7-8|-
CASSLVPGGYYGYTF
TGTGCCAGCAGCTTAGTTCCGGGAGGGTACTATGGCTACACCTTC
>TRBD2|TRBJ2-7|TRBV4-3|-
CASSQDRTSEAYEQYF
TGCGCCAGCAGCCAAGATAGGACTAGCGAAGCCTACGAGCAGTACTTC
>-|TRBJ2-1|TRBV9|-
CASSAANNEQFF
TGTGCCAGCAGCGCCGCTAACAATGAGCAGTTCTTC
>-|TRBJ2-3|TRBV19|-
CASRAGTDTQYF
TGTGCCAGTAGAGCTGGCACAGATACGCAGTATTTT
>TRBD2|TRBJ2-7|TRBV4-3|-
CASSQGTSGAYEQYF
TGCGCCAGCAGCCAAGGGACTAGCGGAGCCTACGAGCAGTACTTC
>-|TRBJ2-1|TRBV7-2|-
CASSLNPTSFAYNEQFF
TGTGCCAGCAGCTTAAACCCAACTAGCTTCGCCTACAATGAGCAGTTCTTC
>-|TRBJ2-7|TRBV27|-
CASSLGGGYEQYF
TGTGCCAGCAGTTTAGGTGGGGGCTACGAGCAGTACTTC
>TRBD1|TRBJ2-5|TRBV2|-
CASSEGTGVLFEQYF
TGTGCCAGCAGTGAGGGGACAGGGGTTCTGTTTGAGCAGTACTTC
>TRBD1|TRBJ1-1|TRBV7-8|-
CASRPTGGKNTEAFF
TGTGCCAGCAGGCCAACAGGGGGCAAGAACACTGAAGCTTTCTTT
>-|TRBJ2-3|TRBV5-4|-
CASSLRREREDTQYF
TGTGCCAGCAGCTTGAGGAGGGAAAGGGAAGATACGCAGTATTTT
>TRBD1|TRBJ1-2|TRBV19|-
CASSPGTGGYGYTF
TGTGCCAGTAGTCCTGGGACAGGGGGCTATGGCTACACCTTC
>-|TRBJ1-1|TRBV27|-
CASTNLGDTEAFF
TGTGCCAGCACCAACCTGGGGGACACTGAAGCTTTCTTT
>-|TRBJ1-2|TRBV16|once
CASSQGGYGYTF
TGTGCCAGCAGCCAAGGGGGCTATGGCTACACCTTC
>-|TRBJ2-1|TRBV4-1|-
CASSRGSYNEQFF
TGCGCCAGCAGCCGTGGCTCCTACAATGAGCAGTTCTTC
>-|TRBJ2-2|TRBV5-1|-
CASSASRLVGNTGELFF
TGCGCCAGCAGCGCAAGCCGACTAGTAGGTAACACCGGGGAGCTGTTTTTT